The 20 T cell receptor beta chains presented below share a single source sample, sequenced in a study of T-cell memory formation after mild COVID-19. TCRdb reprocessed the 5' RACE reads via MiXCR and lists one record per CDR3 protein. The sample records 210,000 or so distinct CDR3 sequences, about a sixth being singletons. Input material: PBMCs or a T cell subset sorted from them (not recorded which). The receptors derive from an adult woman who had mild COVID-19 (a few samples of this study predate the infection). Cell type and time point are not known.

This clonotype was counted a few times. The V and J genes are TRBV7-8 and TRBJ2-1, with D perhaps being TRBD1 or TRBD2 (5 bases each). The CDR3 has 15 amino acids. V lost 4 bases, J lost 2 bases, and 12 bases lay in between. Looked up from germline, CDR1 is SGHVS and CDR2 is FQNEAQ. This CDR3 is CASSSGTGTYNEQFF. CDR3 coding DNA: TGTGCCAGCAGCTCCGGGACGGGGACCTACAATGAGCAGTTCTTC.

The V call is TRBV5-4, the J call TRBJ2-3; TRBD2 matches 13 bases. J was trimmed by 4 bases and V by 3 bases; bases with no gene match: 11. The CDR3 is made up of 18 amino acids. Per the germline V gene, CDR1 is SGHNT and CDR2 is YYREEE (reference sequence). Here the CDR3 reads CASSYTSGGAVWADTQYF. DNA of the CDR3: TGTGCCAGCAGCTACACTAGCGGGGGGGCTGTCTGGGCAGATACGCAGTATTTT.

This clonotype occurred a few times. The V gene is TRBV7-2, the J gene TRBJ2-2, with D uncertain. The CDR3 sequence is 11 residues long. The germline V gene encodes CDR1 SGHTA and CDR2 FQGNSA. Trimming pared 3 bases from V and 9 bases from J, leaving 5 bases between. The CDR3 nucleotides read TGTGCCAGCAGCTTTTATCGGGAGCTGTTTTTT. Translating it yields CASSFYRELFF.

J is TRBJ2-3 and V is TRBV5-5; D gene uncertain. CDR3 length: 14 residues. V was cut by 1 base and J by 5 bases, with 11 bases left in between. Germline CDR1 reads SGHKS; CDR2 reads YYEKEE (reference sequence). CDR3 nucleotides: TGTGCCAGCAGCTTGAGCTCAGTAGAAGATACGCAGTATTTT. Translated: CASSLSSVEDTQYF.

This clonotype was seen a handful of times. The chain is built from TRBV3-1 and TRBJ2-1; D may be TRBD2 (5 bases). V was pared by 0 bases and J by 2 bases, with 11 bases between. The germline V gene encodes CDR1 LGHDT and CDR2 YNNKEL (reference sequence). The CDR3 contains 16 residues. CDR3 in DNA: TGTGCCAGCAGCCAAGATTTAGCGAGACCCTACAATGAGCAGTTCTTC. Translated: CASSQDLARPYNEQFF.

This chain joins TRBV5-6 and TRBJ1-2; 9 bases line up with TRBD1. The V gene end was trimmed by 4 bases and the J gene end by 11 bases; junction bases not matched to a gene: 9. The germline CDR1 and CDR2 sequences are SGHDT and YYEEEE. The CDR3 length is 13 residues. CDR3 DNA: TGTGCCAGCAGCCCATTCACGGGACAGGGATACACCTTC. As protein: CASSPFTGQGYTF.

This rearrangement joins TRBV2 to TRBJ1-2; the D is unclear. Germline V gene lookup returns CDR1 SNHLY and CDR2 FYNNEI. Between the trimmed V and J ends, which lost 6 bases and 1 base, there was a span of 12 bases. The CDR3 contains 14 residues. The CDR3 nucleotides read TGTGCCAGCAGAGGAGGCTATGTTAACTATGGCTACACCTTC. Its translation is CASRGGYVNYGYTF.

The rearrangement links TRBV12-3 or TRBV12-4 to TRBJ2-4, with D perhaps TRBD1 (6 bases). The CDR3 length is 16 residues. Trimming cost V 3 bases and J 0 bases, with 12 bases left between them. The CDR3: CASSFGQFLAKNIQYF. CDR3 bases: TGTGCCAGCAGTTTCGGACAGTTCCTAGCCAAAAACATTCAGTACTTC.

J is TRBJ2-7 and V is TRBV12-3 or TRBV12-4; 7 bases agree with TRBD2. The junction had 4 bases not matched to a gene; V was cut back by 5 bases and J by 0 bases. The CDR3 is 14 residues long. The CDR3: CASSVWTSSYEQYF. DNA for the CDR3: TGTGCCAGCAGTGTGTGGACTAGCTCCTACGAGCAGTACTTC.

The rearrangement uses TRBV29-1 and TRBJ1-2, with D perhaps matching TRBD1 (6 bases). This CDR3 spans 14 amino acids. Trimming left V 6 bases short and J 0 bases short, with 14 bases between. Germline CDR1 is SQVTM and CDR2 is ANQGSEA. The CDR3 reads CSVDRQETNYGYTF. CDR3 nucleotide sequence: TGCAGCGTAGATAGACAGGAAACTAACTATGGCTACACCTTC.

The CDR3 is CASSIIQGLHGYTF. The CDR3 nucleotides are TGTGCCAGCAGTATTATACAGGGGTTGCATGGCTACACCTTC. This sequence joins TRBV6-6 and TRBJ1-2; 7 bases fit TRBD1. The V and J ends lost 5 bases and 6 bases, in that order; junction bases with no gene match: 9. The CDR3 loop spans 14 amino acids. CDR1 is MNHNY and CDR2 is SVGAGI in the germline V gene (reference sequence).

This rearrangement joins TRBV12-3 or TRBV12-4 to TRBJ2-7; 15 nucleotides agree with TRBD2. Germline trimming cut 2 bases from V and 2 bases from J; bases unmatched to any gene: 13. This CDR3 has 20 amino acids. For the CDR3, the DNA is TGTGCCAGCAGTTTAAGGGTCTCGGGACTAGCGGGGGGTACCACCTACGAGCAGTACTTC. It codes for CASSLRVSGLAGGTTYEQYF.

The chain uses TRBV30 and TRBJ1-6, with 7 nucleotides matching TRBD1. V lost 1 base, J lost 2 bases, and 2 bases stayed unmatched. Germline CDR1 reads GTSNPN; CDR2 reads SVGIG (reference sequence). This CDR3 is 15 amino acids long. The CDR3 sequence is CAWSATGTYNSPLHF. For the CDR3, the DNA is TGTGCCTGGAGTGCGACAGGGACCTATAATTCACCCCTCCACTTT.

This clonotype was observed a handful of times. This chain uses TRBV5-6 with TRBJ1-1; D is uncertain. V was clipped by 0 bases and J by 7 bases, with 13 bases between them. The germline V gene encodes CDR1 SGHDT and CDR2 YYEEEE. The CDR3 has 14 residues. CDR3: CASSLGQVRGEAFF. CDR3 DNA: TGTGCCAGCAGCTTGGGGCAGGTTCGTGGTGAAGCTTTCTTT.

The sample holds a few counts of this clonotype. The rearrangement joins TRBV10-3 to TRBJ1-5; 9 bases are a match to TRBD1. J gave up 6 bases and V 5 bases, and 8 bases lay outside the gene matches. Germline V gene sequence: CDR1 ENHRY, CDR2 SYGVKD. The CDR3 is 15 residues long. CDR3 in DNA: TGTGCCATCAGTCCGGACAGGGGAGGAATTCAGCCCCAGCATTTT. Its translation: CAISPDRGGIQPQHF.

This clonotype was counted a few times. This chain connects TRBV5-1 to TRBJ2-1, with 8 bases that match TRBD1. The CDR3 extends over 16 amino acids. V was clipped by 4 bases and J by 5 bases; unmatched bases: 11. Germline values: CDR1 SGHRS, CDR2 YFSETQ. CDR3 coding DNA: TGCGCCAGCAGCCCACTGCAGGGGGCGCGTGACAATGAGCAGTTCTTC. Translation: CASSPLQGARDNEQFF.

V gene TRBV11-2 combines with J gene TRBJ2-3; 15 bases line up with TRBD2. With V trimmed by 5 bases and J by 0 bases, 12 bases remained unmatched. Germline values: CDR1 SGHAT, CDR2 FQNNGV. This CDR3 is 20 amino acids long. CDR3: CASSNPSGLAGGGSTDTQYF. DNA of the CDR3: TGTGCCAGCAGCAACCCCTCGGGACTAGCGGGGGGAGGAAGCACAGATACGCAGTATTTT.

V and J are TRBV24-1 and TRBJ2-3; either TRBD1 or TRBD2 may supply D (5 bases each). CDR1 is KGHDR, CDR2 SFDVKD, per germline. Deletions cut 2 bases from V and 2 bases from J, with 16 bases between. This CDR3 spans 17 amino acids. The CDR3 loop is CATSDSTGRTFTDTQYF. The CDR3 region has the DNA TGTGCCACCAGTGATTCGACGGGACGCACGTTCACAGATACGCAGTATTTT.

V is TRBV10-3 and J is TRBJ1-4; unclear D gene. The CDR3 is made up of 12 amino acids. The V end lost 3 bases, the J end lost 5 bases, and 4 bases lay between the germline ends. Germline assignment: CDR1 ENHRY and CDR2 SYGVKD. The CDR3 bases are TGTGCCATCAGTGAAGGGAATGAAAAACTGTTTTTT. Protein: CAISEGNEKLFF.

This clonotype has at least ten counts. The chain uses TRBV15 and TRBJ2-3, with D unclear. V was pared by 1 base and J by 0 bases, with 11 bases between. The V gene's germline CDR1 is LNHNV and CDR2 YYDKDF (reference sequence). This CDR3 is built from 16 residues. The CDR3 DNA reads as TGTGCCACCAGCAGAGGTGTTGGCGGTAGCACAGATACGCAGTATTTT. Translated, it gives CATSRGVGGSTDTQYF. Looking up the rest from reference TRBV15 and TRBJ2-3 gives the full variable domain: DAMVIQNPRYQVTQFGKPVTLSCSQTLNHNVMYWYQQKSSQAPKLLFHYYDKDFNNEADTPDNFQSRRPNTSFCFLDIRSPGLGDTAMYLCATSRGVGGSTDTQYFGPGTRLTVL.